The following is a T cell receptor (beta chain) sequence with its context. This clonotype was detected ten times or more. Its target antigen remains unknown. No base qualities exist here, and no much larger clone lies one base off it. The record originates from a study of glioma-infiltrating T cells (dated by TCRdb to 2016 to 2017). With respect to the entire study: The study sequenced TCR alpha- and beta-chain repertoires from glioma tissue, from non-neoplastic brain tissue and from matched peripheral blood mononuclear cells. The paired cohort was made up of three low-grade glioma patients, eight primary glioblastoma patients and three non-glioma patients who contributed non-neoplastic brain tissue. Each tissue-infiltrating repertoire was compared with the same patient's peripheral blood repertoire to measure divergence between tissue and blood T-cell populations.

The iRepertoire nested amplicon-rescue multiplex PCR (arm-PCR) platform was used to amplify TCR alpha and beta CDR3 regions from RNA. The input for one-step reverse transcription and amplification was roughly 100-450 ng of either tissue mRNA or PBMC total RNA. After bead purification, a secondary multiplex PCR added Illumina adapters, and libraries were gel-purified between 200 and 400 bp. Demultiplexing relied on internal 6-nucleotide barcodes carried by the libraries. Sequencing of libraries was performed on an Illumina MiSeq with 2x220 or 2x250 nucleotide paired-end reads. As for how the authors treated the data: Paired reads were merged with FLASH 1.2.11 and aligned to the GRCh37 human genome with BWA-MEM before extracting TRA and TRB reads. An IMGT-derived reference of cassette sequences and CDR3 motifs, with pseudogenes included, was used for V and J assignment. Three-frame translation of reads was performed, and productive CDR3s were defined as those with a C...FGXG motif and no stop codons. Clonotypes were defined as unique combinations of V-J cassette pair and CDR3 amino acid sequence. Reads were filtered by Hamming distance, with the threshold set by the sequence error rate of each sample in mapped regions. TCRdb trimmed the raw reads at Q25, called clones with MiXCR and kept productive beta chains. Every CDR3 protein is listed once, alongside the most common genes and DNA of its rows. These V and J calls rely on TCRdb rather than the paper's analysis. Present in this sample are 100,000 to 150,000 distinct CDR3 sequences, 23% of which were seen just once. The ten largest clones add up to roughly 15% of the sample.

Sequences LGHDT (CDR1) and YNNKEL (CDR2) are obtained from the germline V gene (reference sequence). Reading from cysteine to phenylalanine, the CDR3 counts 15 amino acids. Just CDR3 DNA is preserved here, 45 bases in frame from base 1. The germline ends are 12 bases apart after V is trimmed by 2 bases and J by 2 bases. Study-wide findings and limitations: Only a very small number of CDR3 sequences turned up in both tissue and blood, a result put down to high CDR3 diversity combined with limited sampling. VJ-independent divergence between tissue and blood was below expectation in non-neoplastic patients but above expectation in all gliomas, especially low-grade gliomas. Group comparisons were based on small numbers of patients: three non-neoplastic, three low-grade glioma and eight or nine glioblastoma patients.

The rearrangement joined TRBV3-1 to TRBJ1-1; the D gene is unclear. Sequences were obtained from glioma tissue, nonneoplastic brain tissue, or PBMCs (not recorded which). This receptor was taken from a human donor with low-grade glioma or glioblastoma, undergoing nonglioma brain surgery, or in good health (not recorded which). The DNA reads TGTGCCAGCAGCCAATTGCTTCGGGGTAACACTGAAGCTTTCTTT. Its translation is CASSQLLRGNTEAFF.